This entry lists 8 T cell receptor beta chains sequenced from one sample in a study of cytomegalovirus exposure and HLA in healthy donors. Primers for the PCR totalled 60 Vbeta and 13 Jbeta. TCRdb keeps only in-frame clones here, not all; method: immunoSEQ multiplex PCR. The sample totals 180,000 or so clones. The sample was PBMCs. These receptors were taken from a woman aged 18 to 35 in good health and CMV-seropositive.

The chain joins TRBV4-2 to TRBJ1-3; 7 bases match TRBD1. This CDR3 is built from 17 residues. Trimming took 0 bases from V and 4 from J; bases not matched to a gene: 9. Per the germline V gene, CDR1 is LGHNA and CDR2 is YNFKEQ. CDR3 sequence: CASSQDIGQVVGNTIYF. The CDR3 DNA reads TGTGCCAGCAGCCAAGATATAGGACAGGTGGTCGGAAACACCATATATTTT.

The chain carries TRBV4-2 and TRBJ1-1; 7 bases agree with TRBD1. Germline CDR1 LGHNA, CDR2 YNFKEQ. Losses at the gene ends were 5 bases for V and 3 bases for J; bases not matched to a gene: 3. The CDR3 is 13 amino acids. CDR3 sequence reads: CASSVDRDTEAFF. CDR3 coding DNA: TGTGCCAGCAGCGTCGACAGGGACACTGAAGCTTTCTTT.

The chain uses TRBV7-2 and TRBJ2-3; 10 nucleotides match TRBD2. Germline V gene lookup returns CDR1 SGHTA and CDR2 FQGNSA. This CDR3 is built from 16 residues. Losses at the gene ends were 2 bases for V and 2 bases for J; bases not matched to a gene: 4. The CDR3 bases are TGTGCCAGCAGCTTAAAGCGGGGGGGGCCCACAGATACGCAGTATTTT. Translated: CASSLKRGGPTDTQYF. Together with reference TRBV7-2 and TRBJ2-3, the CDR3 gives the full variable domain: GAGVSQSPSNKVTEKGKDVELRCDPISGHTALYWYRQSLGQGLEFLIYFQGNSAPDKSGLPSDRFSAERTGGSVSTLTIQRTQQEDSAVYLCASSLKRGGPTDTQYFGPGTRLTVL.

V and J are TRBV27 and TRBJ1-2, with D possibly being TRBD1 (6 bases). Per the germline V gene, CDR1 is MNHEY and CDR2 is SMNVEV (reference sequence). V lost 5 bases and J 4 bases, leaving 17 bases between the germline ends. The CDR3 is made up of 15 amino acids. CDR3 nucleotides: TGTGCCAGCAGTCTCAGGACGGGAGGGGGCTATGGCTACACCTTC. It is translated as CASSLRTGGGYGYTF.

The CDR3 region is CAWSVRERSPLHF. In DNA, the CDR3 is TGTGCCTGGAGTGTACGGGAACGTTCACCCCTCCACTTT. The gene calls are TRBV30 and TRBJ1-6; no firm D call. In germline, CDR1 is GTSNPN, CDR2 SVGIG (reference sequence). The CDR3 spans 13 residues. Between the trimmed V and J ends, which lost 0 bases and 9 bases, there was a span of 9 bases.

The J gene is TRBJ2-3, the V gene TRBV7-6; D call uncertain. Trimming removed 5 bases from V and 2 bases from J, with 5 bases in between. Germline V gene sequence: CDR1 SGHVS, CDR2 FNYEAQ. The CDR3 runs to 12 residues. In DNA form, the CDR3 reads TGTGCCAGCAGCCGTTTCACAGATACGCAGTATTTT. Its translation: CASSRFTDTQYF.

This chain links TRBV19 with TRBJ1-1; D unclear. The CDR3 has 15 residues. The V and J ends lost 3 bases and 0 bases respectively, with 11 bases between them. Germline V lookup: CDR1 LNHDA, CDR2 SQIVND (reference sequence). CDR3 coding DNA: TGTGCCAGTAGTATCCCTACAGTCATGAACACTGAAGCTTTCTTT. Residues: CASSIPTVMNTEAFF.

Details on this clone: The identical CDR3 is also encoded by other nucleotide sequences in the sample. The genes are TRBV5-4 and TRBJ2-3; 12 bases fit TRBD2. V was pared by 3 bases and J by 0 bases, with 2 bases of the junction left unmatched. The CDR3 covers 16 residues. Germline V CDR1 and CDR2: SGHNT, YYREEE (reference sequence). CDR3 bases: TGTGCCAGCAGCTCCGGACTAGCGGGGAGCACAGATACGCAGTATTTT. The encoded protein is CASSSGLAGSTDTQYF.